This T cell receptor (beta chain) was identified in a study of blood T cell repertoires in COVID-19. Whole-study context: The samples span acute and convalescent COVID-19 from the United States, Italy and Spain.

In the original analysis: Nucleated cell number was recorded as an estimate derived from reference gene primer amplification. The assay was immunoSEQ multiplex PCR, and TCRdb's table has in-frame clones only and misses some. From that table come the V and J calls and clone size; the DNA was used to work out D and trimming. The table lists some 59,000 clones, nearly 90% of them singletons. Germline CDR1 is MNHEY and CDR2 is SVGAGI. The CDR3 extends over 14 amino acids. The V gene end was trimmed by 8 bases and the J gene end by 0 bases; junction bases not matched to a gene: 4. The gene calls are TRBV6-5 and TRBJ1-5, with 7 bases aligning to TRBD1. The clonotype was recovered from a man aged 60-69 years with acute or convalescent COVID-19. The sample comprised peripheral blood. This chain's CDR3 is CASAGTVSNQPQHF. The CDR3 DNA follows: TGTGCCAGCGCCGGGACAGTTAGCAATCAGCCCCAGCATTTT.